These T cell receptor beta chains were read from a single sample in a study of metastatic and nonmetastatic thyroid tumors. TCRdb re-analyzed the PCR reads through MiXCR. This sample has some 4,200 clones, with roughly a fifth found just once. Input material: tumor tissue. Source of these receptors: a female donor with papillary thyroid cancer or a benign thyroid nodule (not recorded which). Some clones in this sample may be carry-over from other donors' samples. The CDR3 runs from the conserved cysteine through the conserved F or W. A D gene is named only where the DNA matches it firmly.

D gene,J gene,V gene,CDR3 protein
NA,TRBJ1-2,TRBV7-9,CASSTGPDYGYTF
NA,TRBJ2-5,TRBV6-1,CASSEGPKEETQYF
TRBD1,TRBJ2-1,TRBV19,CASSLTGWTGAYNEQFF
NA,TRBJ2-5,TRBV28,CASRSGMGRETQYF
NA,TRBJ1-1,TRBV2,CASRPHRENAEAFF
TRBD2,TRBJ2-3,TRBV30,CAWSKAGAVGREDTQYF
NA,TRBJ1-5,TRBV20-1,CSASEGGGTQPQHF
TRBD1,TRBJ2-5,TRBV5-1,CASSDAQGVAQETQYF
TRBD1,TRBJ1-2,TRBV10-3,CAISEGTGGYGYTF
TRBD2,TRBJ2-7,TRBV12-3/TRBV12-4,CASSQTSGTPNEQYF
NA,TRBJ1-1,TRBV28,CASRCGLFGGIAFF
TRBD2,TRBJ2-2,TRBV27,CASRRTGGLGELFF
NA,TRBJ2-5,TRBV28,CASSLYGETQYF
NA,TRBJ2-5,TRBV5-1,CASSLVEGVETQYF
TRBD1,TRBJ1-5,TRBV6-2/TRBV6-3,CASSYYGQGTVSNQPQHF
TRBD2,TRBJ2-2,TRBV7-3,CASSLAGLAGGELFF
TRBD2,TRBJ2-7,TRBV5-1,CASSLGLAGGREQYF
NA,TRBJ1-4,TRBV12-3/TRBV12-4,CASTLIDSNEKLFF
NA,TRBJ2-1,TRBV6-1,CASSVSSGSYNEQFF
NA,TRBJ2-1,TRBV28,CASSGRGEQFF
TRBD2,TRBJ2-1,TRBV20-1,CSARDRGGRVGRNEQFF
NA,TRBJ2-7,TRBV24-1,CATSDPSDLGEQYF
TRBD1,TRBJ2-4,TRBV7-3,CASSRGGTGNIQYF
NA,TRBJ1-5,TRBV3-1,CASSQENQPQHF
NA,TRBJ1-2,TRBV7-8,CASSLATSQAGAGGYTF
NA,TRBJ1-2,TRBV6-1,CASSGWGGGGYTF
TRBD2,TRBJ2-1,TRBV6-5,CASSSLATSGGDNEQFF
TRBD1,TRBJ2-7,TRBV15,CATSADRWSSYEQYF
NA,TRBJ1-6,TRBV6-6,CASSYGGLDSPLHF
NA,TRBJ2-7,TRBV12-3/TRBV12-4,CASSHFQQASYEQYF
NA,TRBJ1-3,TRBV20-1,CSAYRQDSGNTIYF
TRBD2,TRBJ2-7,TRBV7-9,CAAGRRENHEQYF
TRBD2,TRBJ2-3,TRBV6-1,CASGDLDGLAGPTDTQYF
NA,TRBJ1-1,TRBV28,CASRLDRTATEAFF
NA,TRBJ1-2,TRBV20-1,CSARDEGGPDYGYTF
TRBD1,TRBJ2-2,TRBV6-1,CASSEQGARDTGELFF
TRBD1,TRBJ2-5,TRBV19,CASSTTGQETQYF
TRBD1,TRBJ1-2,TRBV28,CASTIPGQGATYGYTF
NA,TRBJ1-2,TRBV7-8,CASSSSGEGDYGYTF
NA,TRBJ2-1,TRBV27,CASSLVLGFDEQFF
TRBD2,TRBJ2-3,TRBV28,CASREGLAGVSTDTQYF
NA,TRBJ1-2,TRBV10-3,CAISESGPNYGYTF
NA,TRBJ1-4,TRBV12-5,CASGLVQAGNEKLFF
NA,TRBJ2-7,TRBV28,CASRPSSSYEQYF
TRBD2,TRBJ2-3,TRBV10-2,CASSESERDTDTQYF
NA,TRBJ2-1,TRBV6-1,CASSDQSGANEQFF
NA,TRBJ1-5,TRBV7-9,CASSAGDGHQPQHF
NA,TRBJ2-3,TRBV11-2,CASSDMTRLSTDTQYF